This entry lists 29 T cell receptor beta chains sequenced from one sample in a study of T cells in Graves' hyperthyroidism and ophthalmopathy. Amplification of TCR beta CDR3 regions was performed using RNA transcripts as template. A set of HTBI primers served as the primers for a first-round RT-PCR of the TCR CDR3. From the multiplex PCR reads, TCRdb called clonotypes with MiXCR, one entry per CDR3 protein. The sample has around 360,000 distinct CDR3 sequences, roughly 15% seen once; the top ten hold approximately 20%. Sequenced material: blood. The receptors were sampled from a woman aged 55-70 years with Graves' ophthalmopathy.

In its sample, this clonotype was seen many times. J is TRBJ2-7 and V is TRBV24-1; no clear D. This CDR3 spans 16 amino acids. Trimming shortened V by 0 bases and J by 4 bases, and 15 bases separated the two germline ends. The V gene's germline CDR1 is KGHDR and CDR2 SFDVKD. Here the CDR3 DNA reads TGTGCCACCAGTGATTTGGAGGACCGATGGTGGTACGAGCAGTACTTC. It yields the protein CATSDLEDRWWYEQYF.

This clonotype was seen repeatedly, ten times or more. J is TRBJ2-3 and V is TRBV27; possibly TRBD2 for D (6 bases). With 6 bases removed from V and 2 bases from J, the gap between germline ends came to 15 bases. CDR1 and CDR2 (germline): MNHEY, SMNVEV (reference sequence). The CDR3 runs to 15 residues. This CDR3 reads CASSTRLGLTDTQYF. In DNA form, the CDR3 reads TGTGCCAGCAGCACAAGACTAGGCCTCACAGATACGCAGTATTTT.

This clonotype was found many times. The CDR3: CASSQNRGQTQYF. DNA for the CDR3: TGTGCCAGCAGCCAGAACAGGGGCCAGACCCAGTACTTC. V and J are TRBV11-2 and TRBJ2-5; 7 bases are a match to TRBD1. From germline, CDR1 is SGHAT and CDR2 FQNNGV. CDR3 length: 13 residues. V was pared by 5 bases and J by 6 bases, with 6 bases of the junction left unmatched. Full variable domain (missing parts from reference TRBV11-2 and TRBJ2-5): EAGVAQSPRYKIIEKRQSVAFWCNPISGHATLYWYQQILGQGPKLLIQFQNNGVVDDSQLPKDRFSAERLKGVDSTLKIQPAKLEDSAVYLCASSQNRGQTQYFGPGTRLLVL.

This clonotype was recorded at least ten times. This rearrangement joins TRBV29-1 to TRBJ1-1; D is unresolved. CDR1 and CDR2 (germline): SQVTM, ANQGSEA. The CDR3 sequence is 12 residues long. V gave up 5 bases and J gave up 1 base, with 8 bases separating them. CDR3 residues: CSVSDGNTEAFF. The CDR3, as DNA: TGCAGCGTTTCGGACGGGAACACTGAAGCTTTCTTT.

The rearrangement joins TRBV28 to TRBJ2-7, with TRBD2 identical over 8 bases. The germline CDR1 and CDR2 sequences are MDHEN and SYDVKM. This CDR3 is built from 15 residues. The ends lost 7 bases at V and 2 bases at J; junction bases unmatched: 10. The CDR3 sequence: CASTPGGEGTYEQYF. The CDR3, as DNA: TGTGCCAGCACCCCCGGGGGGGAGGGCACCTACGAGCAGTACTTC.

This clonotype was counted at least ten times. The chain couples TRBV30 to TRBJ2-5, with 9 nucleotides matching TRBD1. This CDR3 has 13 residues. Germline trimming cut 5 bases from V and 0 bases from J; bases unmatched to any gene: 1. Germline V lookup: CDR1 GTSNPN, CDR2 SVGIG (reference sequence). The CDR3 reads CAWGQGYQETQYF. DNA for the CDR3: TGTGCCTGGGGACAGGGGTACCAAGAGACCCAGTACTTC.

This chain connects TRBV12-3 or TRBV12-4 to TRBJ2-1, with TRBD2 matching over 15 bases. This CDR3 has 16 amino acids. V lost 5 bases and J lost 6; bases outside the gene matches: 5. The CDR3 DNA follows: TGTGCCAGCAGTGAAGGACTAGCGGGAGGGACCAATGAGCAGTTCTTC. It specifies CASSEGLAGGTNEQFF.

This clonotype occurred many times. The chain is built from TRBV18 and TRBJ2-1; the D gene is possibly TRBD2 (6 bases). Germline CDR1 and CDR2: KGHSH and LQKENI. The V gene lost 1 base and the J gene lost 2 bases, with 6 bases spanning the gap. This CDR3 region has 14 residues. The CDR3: CASSPQRAYNEQFF. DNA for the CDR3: TGTGCCAGCTCACCACAGCGGGCCTACAATGAGCAGTTCTTC. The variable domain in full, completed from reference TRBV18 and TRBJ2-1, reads NAGVMQNPRHLVRRRGQEARLRCSPMKGHSHVYWYRQLPEEGLKFMVYLQKENIIDESGMPKERFSAEFPKEGPSILRIQQVVRGDSAAYFCASSPQRAYNEQFFGPGTRLTVL.

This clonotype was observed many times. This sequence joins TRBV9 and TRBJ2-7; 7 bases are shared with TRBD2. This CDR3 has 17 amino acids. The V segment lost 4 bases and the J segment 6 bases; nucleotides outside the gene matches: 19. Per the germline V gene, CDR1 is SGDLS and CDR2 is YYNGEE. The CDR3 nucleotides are TGTGCCAGCAGCCCGACTCCTAGCGGTCCCTTTCCTAGCGAGCAGTACTTC. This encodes CASSPTPSGPFPSEQYF.

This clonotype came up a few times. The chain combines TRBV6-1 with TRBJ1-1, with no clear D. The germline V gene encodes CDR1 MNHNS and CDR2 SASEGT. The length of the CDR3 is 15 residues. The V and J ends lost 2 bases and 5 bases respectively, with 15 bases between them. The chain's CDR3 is CASSELGRPGTEAFF. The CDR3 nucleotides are TGTGCCAGCAGTGAATTGGGCAGGCCGGGAACTGAAGCTTTCTTT.

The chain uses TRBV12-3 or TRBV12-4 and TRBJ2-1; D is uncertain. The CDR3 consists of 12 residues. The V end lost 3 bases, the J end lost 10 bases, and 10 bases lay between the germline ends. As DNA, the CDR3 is TGTGCCAGCAGTTTCACAGCTGGGGAGCAGTTCTTC. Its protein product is CASSFTAGEQFF.

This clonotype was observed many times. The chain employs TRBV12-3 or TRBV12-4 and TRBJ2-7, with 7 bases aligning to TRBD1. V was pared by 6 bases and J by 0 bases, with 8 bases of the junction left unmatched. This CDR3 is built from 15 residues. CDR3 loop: CASRMGQSSSYEQYF. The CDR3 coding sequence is TGTGCCAGCAGGATGGGACAGAGCAGCTCCTACGAGCAGTACTTC.

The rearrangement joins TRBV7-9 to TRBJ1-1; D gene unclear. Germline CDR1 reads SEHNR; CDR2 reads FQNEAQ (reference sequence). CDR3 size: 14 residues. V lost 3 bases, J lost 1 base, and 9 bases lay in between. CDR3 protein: CASSFTDGNTEAFF. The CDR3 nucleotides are TGTGCCAGCAGCTTCACGGACGGGAACACTGAAGCTTTCTTT.

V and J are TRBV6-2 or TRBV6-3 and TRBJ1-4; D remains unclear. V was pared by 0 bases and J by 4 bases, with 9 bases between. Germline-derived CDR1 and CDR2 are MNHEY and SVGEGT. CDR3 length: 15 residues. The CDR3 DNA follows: TGTGCCAGCAGTTACTCAGTGGGGTTTAATGAAAAACTGTTTTTT. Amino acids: CASSYSVGFNEKLFF.

As DNA, the CDR3 is TGCGCCAGCAGCCAAGTAGGGTCCGGGGAGACCCAGTACTTC. It is translated as CASSQVGSGETQYF. The chain couples TRBV4-1 to TRBJ2-5; D is unclear. This CDR3 region has 14 residues. Trimming cost V 1 base and J 5 bases, with 11 bases left between them. The germline gives CDR1 MGHRA, CDR2 YSYEKL.

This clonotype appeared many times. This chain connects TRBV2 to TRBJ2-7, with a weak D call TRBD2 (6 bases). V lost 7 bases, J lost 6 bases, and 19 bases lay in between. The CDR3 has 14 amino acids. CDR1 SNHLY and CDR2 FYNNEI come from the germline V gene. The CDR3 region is CASTWASVILEQYF. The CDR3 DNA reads TGTGCCAGCACTTGGGCTAGCGTTATCCTCGAGCAGTACTTC. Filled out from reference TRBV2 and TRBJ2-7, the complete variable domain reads EPEVTQTPSHQVTQMGQEVILRCVPISNHLYFYWYRQILGQKVEFLVSFYNNEISEKSEIFDDQFSVERPDGSNFTLKIRSTKLEDSAMYFCASTWASVILEQYFGPGTRLTVT.

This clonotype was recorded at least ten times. CDR3 sequence: CASSSRDISYGYTF. The CDR3 nucleotides are TGTGCCAGCAGCTCTCGGGACATCTCCTATGGCTACACCTTC. The V gene is TRBV2, the J gene TRBJ1-2; the D gene is possibly TRBD1 (6 bases). Trimming cost V 6 bases and J 4 bases, with 15 bases left between them. CDR3 size: 14 residues. Germline V gene sequence: CDR1 SNHLY, CDR2 FYNNEI.

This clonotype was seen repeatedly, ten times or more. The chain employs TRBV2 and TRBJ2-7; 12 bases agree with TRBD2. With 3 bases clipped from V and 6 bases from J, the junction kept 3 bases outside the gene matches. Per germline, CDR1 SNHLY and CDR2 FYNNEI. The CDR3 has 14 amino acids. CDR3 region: CASSDGTSGFEQYF. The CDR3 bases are TGTGCCAGCAGTGATGGGACTAGCGGGTTCGAGCAGTACTTC.

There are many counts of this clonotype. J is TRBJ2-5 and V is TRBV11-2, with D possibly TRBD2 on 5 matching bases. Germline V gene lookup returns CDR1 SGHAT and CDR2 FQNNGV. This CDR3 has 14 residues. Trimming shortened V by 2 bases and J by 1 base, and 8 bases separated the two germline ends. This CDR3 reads CASSLSGTQETQYF. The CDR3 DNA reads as TGTGCCAGCAGCTTATCGGGAACCCAAGAGACCCAGTACTTC.

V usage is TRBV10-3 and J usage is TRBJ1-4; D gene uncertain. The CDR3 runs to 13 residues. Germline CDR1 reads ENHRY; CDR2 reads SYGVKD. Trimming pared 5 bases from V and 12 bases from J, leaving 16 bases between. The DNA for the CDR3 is TGTGCCATCAGTCCGGGCCCGAGGTTGGAACTGTTTTTT. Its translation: CAISPGPRLELFF.

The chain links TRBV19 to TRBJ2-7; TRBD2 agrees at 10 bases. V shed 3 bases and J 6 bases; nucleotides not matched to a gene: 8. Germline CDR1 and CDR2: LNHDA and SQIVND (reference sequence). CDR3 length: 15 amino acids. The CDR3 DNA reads TGTGCCAGTAGTATGCTAGCGGGAGATGTGGGCGAGCAGTACTTC. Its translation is CASSMLAGDVGEQYF.

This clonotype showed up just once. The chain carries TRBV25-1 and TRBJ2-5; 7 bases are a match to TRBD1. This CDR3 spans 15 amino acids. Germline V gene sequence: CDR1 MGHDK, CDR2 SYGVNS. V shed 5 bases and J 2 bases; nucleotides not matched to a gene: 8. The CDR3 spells CASSTPDRQQETQYF. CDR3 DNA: TGTGCCAGCAGTACGCCGGACAGGCAGCAAGAGACCCAGTACTTC.

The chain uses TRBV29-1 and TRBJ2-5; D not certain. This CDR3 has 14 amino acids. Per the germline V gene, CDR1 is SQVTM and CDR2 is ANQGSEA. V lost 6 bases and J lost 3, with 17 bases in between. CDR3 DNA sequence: TGCAGCGTCGGAAGGCGGAGAGTCAAAGAGACCCAGTACTTC. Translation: CSVGRRRVKETQYF.

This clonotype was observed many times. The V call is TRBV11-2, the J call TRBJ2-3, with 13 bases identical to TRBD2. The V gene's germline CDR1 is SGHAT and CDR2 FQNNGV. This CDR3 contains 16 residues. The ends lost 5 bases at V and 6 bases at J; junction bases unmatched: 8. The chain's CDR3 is CASSIRLAGGGDTQYF. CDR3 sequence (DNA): TGTGCCAGCAGCATCCGACTAGCGGGAGGAGGGGATACGCAGTATTTT. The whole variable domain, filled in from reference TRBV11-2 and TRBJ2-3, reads EAGVAQSPRYKIIEKRQSVAFWCNPISGHATLYWYQQILGQGPKLLIQFQNNGVVDDSQLPKDRFSAERLKGVDSTLKIQPAKLEDSAVYLCASSIRLAGGGDTQYFGPGTRLTVL.

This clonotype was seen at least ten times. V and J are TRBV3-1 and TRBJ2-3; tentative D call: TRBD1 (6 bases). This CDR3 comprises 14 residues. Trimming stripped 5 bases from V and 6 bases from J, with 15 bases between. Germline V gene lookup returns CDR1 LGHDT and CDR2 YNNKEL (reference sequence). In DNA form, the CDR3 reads TGTGCCAGCAGCAGCAACAGGGAAGGGGATACGCAGTATTTT. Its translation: CASSSNREGDTQYF.

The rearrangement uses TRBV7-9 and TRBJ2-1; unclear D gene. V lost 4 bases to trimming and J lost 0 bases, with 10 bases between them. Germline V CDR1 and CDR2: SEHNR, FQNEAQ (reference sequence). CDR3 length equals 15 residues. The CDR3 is CASSYEFSSYNEQFF. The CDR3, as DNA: TGTGCCAGCAGCTACGAATTTAGCTCCTACAATGAGCAGTTCTTC.

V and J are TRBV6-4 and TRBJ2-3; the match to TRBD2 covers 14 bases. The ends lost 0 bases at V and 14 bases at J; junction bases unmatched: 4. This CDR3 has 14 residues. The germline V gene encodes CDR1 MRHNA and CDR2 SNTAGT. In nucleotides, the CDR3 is TGTGCCAGCAGTGACTCCGGACTAGCGGGAGGACTGTATTTT. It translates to CASSDSGLAGGLYF.

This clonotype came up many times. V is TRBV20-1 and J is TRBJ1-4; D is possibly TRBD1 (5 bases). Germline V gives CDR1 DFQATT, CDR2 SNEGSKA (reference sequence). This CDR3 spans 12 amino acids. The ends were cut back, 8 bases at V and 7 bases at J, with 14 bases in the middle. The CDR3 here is CSSPGMGEKLFF. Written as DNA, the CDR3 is TGCAGTAGTCCAGGGATGGGTGAAAAACTGTTTTTT.

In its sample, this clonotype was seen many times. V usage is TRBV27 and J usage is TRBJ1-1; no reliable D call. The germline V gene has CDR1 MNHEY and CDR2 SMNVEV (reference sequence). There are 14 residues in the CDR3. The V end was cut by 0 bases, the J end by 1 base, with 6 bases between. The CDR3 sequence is CASSLSGGNTEAFF. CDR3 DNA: TGTGCCAGCAGTTTATCCGGCGGGAACACTGAAGCTTTCTTT.